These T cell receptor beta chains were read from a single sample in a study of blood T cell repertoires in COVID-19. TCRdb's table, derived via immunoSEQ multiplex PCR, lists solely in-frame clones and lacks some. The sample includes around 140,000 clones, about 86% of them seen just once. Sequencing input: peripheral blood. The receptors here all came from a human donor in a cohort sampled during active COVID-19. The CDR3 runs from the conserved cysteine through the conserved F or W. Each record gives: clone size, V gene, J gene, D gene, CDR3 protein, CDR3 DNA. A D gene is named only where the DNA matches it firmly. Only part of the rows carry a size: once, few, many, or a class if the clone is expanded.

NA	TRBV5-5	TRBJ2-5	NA	CASSTPTGQETQYF	TGTGCCAGCAGCACCCCTACAGGGCAAGAGACCCAGTACTTC
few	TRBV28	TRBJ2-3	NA	CASTLYGTQYF	TGTGCCAGCACCCTTTACGGTACGCAGTATTTT
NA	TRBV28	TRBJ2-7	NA	CASRGDRYEQYF	TGTGCCAGCAGGGGAGACAGGTACGAGCAGTACTTC
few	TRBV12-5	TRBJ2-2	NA	CASGLVTVLGANTGELFF	TGTGCTAGTGGTTTGGTTACAGTTTTAGGGGCGAACACCGGGGAGCTGTTTTTT
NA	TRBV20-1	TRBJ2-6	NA	CSASSGFSGANVLTF	TGCAGTGCTAGTTCAGGGTTCTCTGGGGCCAACGTCCTGACTTTC
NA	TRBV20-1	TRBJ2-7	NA	CSAGLRGEQYF	TGCAGTGCTGGCCTCAGGGGCGAGCAGTACTTC
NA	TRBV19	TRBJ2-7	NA	CASSILEGEQYF	TGTGCCAGTAGTATATTAGAGGGCGAGCAGTACTTC
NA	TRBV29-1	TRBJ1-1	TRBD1	CSAGQETEAFF	TGCAGCGCCGGACAGGAAACTGAAGCTTTCTTT
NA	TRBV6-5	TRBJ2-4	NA	CASSPRRTKNIQYF	TGTGCCAGCAGTCCAAGGAGAACCAAAAACATTCAGTACTTC
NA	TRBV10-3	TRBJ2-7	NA	CAISGPGNYEQYF	TGTGCCATCAGTGGTCCGGGAAACTACGAGCAGTACTTC
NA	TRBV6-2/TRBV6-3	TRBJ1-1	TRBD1	CASSYRTGNTEAFF	TGTGCCAGCAGTTACCGGACAGGGAACACTGAAGCTTTCTTT
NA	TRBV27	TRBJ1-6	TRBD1	CASSLGRDRVYSPLHF	TGTGCCAGCAGTTTAGGTCGGGACAGGGTTTATTCACCCCTCCACTTT
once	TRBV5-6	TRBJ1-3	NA	CASSLGSVSGNTIYF	TGTGCCAGCAGCTTGGGATCAGTCTCTGGAAACACCATATATTTT
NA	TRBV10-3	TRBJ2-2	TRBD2	CAISAPLLAGGVMTGELFF	TGTGCCATCAGTGCTCCTTTACTAGCGGGAGGTGTTATGACCGGGGAGCTGTTTTTT
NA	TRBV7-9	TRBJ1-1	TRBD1	CASSSQGLEAFF	TGTGCCAGCAGCTCACAGGGGCTTGAAGCTTTCTTT
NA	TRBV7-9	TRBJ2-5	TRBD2	CASSPRRGGEETQYF	TGTGCCAGCAGCCCCAGGCGGGGGGGGGAAGAGACCCAGTACTTC
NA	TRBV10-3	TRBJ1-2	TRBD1	CAIGLGQDYGYTF	TGTGCCATCGGATTGGGACAGGACTATGGCTACACCTTC
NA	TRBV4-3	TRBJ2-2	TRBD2	CASSQGLAGGPGELFF	TGCGCCAGCAGCCAAGGTTTAGCGGGAGGGCCCGGGGAGCTGTTTTTT
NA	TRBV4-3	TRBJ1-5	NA	CASSQDWSGYSNQPQHF	TGCGCCAGCAGCCAAGATTGGTCCGGTTATAGCAATCAGCCCCAGCATTTT
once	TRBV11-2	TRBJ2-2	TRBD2	CASSPWTSAGELFF	TGTGCCAGCAGCCCTTGGACTAGCGCCGGGGAGCTGTTTTTT
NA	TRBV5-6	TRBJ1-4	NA	CASSKDSGLFF	TGTGCCAGCAGCAAAGACAGTGGACTGTTTTTT
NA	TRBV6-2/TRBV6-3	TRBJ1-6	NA	CASSYESYNSPLHF	TGTGCCAGCAGTTACGAGTCCTATAATTCACCCCTCCACTTT